Following are 30 T cell receptor beta chains from one sample sequenced in a study of blood T cells in healthy people across ages. A J-beta primer mix and a sample-barcoded 5' primer were used in a second PCR of about 7 to 11 cycles. TCRdb reprocessed the 5' RACE reads with MiXCR, giving one entry per CDR3 protein. Counted here are some 790,000 distinct CDR3 sequences, less than 35% occurring once; the ten biggest clones make up roughly 17%. The sample was blood. The receptors come from a woman aged 80 or over in good health.

This clonotype was observed once. The gene calls are TRBV7-9 and TRBJ1-4; D remains unclear. Trimming took 5 bases from V and 3 from J, leaving 10 bases between them. CDR1 SEHNR and CDR2 FQNEAQ come from the germline V gene (reference sequence). This CDR3 comprises 14 residues. DNA of the CDR3: TGTGCCAGCAGCAGAGGGTTTTCTAATGAAAAACTGTTTTTT. As protein: CASSRGFSNEKLFF.

Remarks on this clonotype: A much larger clone lies a single base off, so this may be a read error. V gene TRBV9 combines with J gene TRBJ2-3; TRBD2 is a possible D gene (6 bases). The CDR3 is made up of 17 amino acids. The ends were cut back, 0 bases at V and 2 bases at J, with 16 bases in the middle. CDR1 and CDR2 (germline): SGDLS, YYNGEE. CDR3 loop: CASSVGSGTPHTDTQYF. In DNA form, the CDR3 reads TGTGCCAGCAGCGTAGGGTCAGGGACTCCGCACACAGATACGCAGTATTTT.

V and J are TRBV2 and TRBJ1-4, with TRBD1 as a possible D gene (5 bases). The CDR3 totals 18 residues. V lost 6 bases to trimming and J lost 3 bases, with 23 bases between them. CDR1 is SNHLY, CDR2 FYNNEI, per germline. The CDR3 DNA follows: TGTGCCAGCAGATCCGACTATCCAGGGCCCGGCGCTAATGAAAAACTGTTTTTT. Translated, it gives CASRSDYPGPGANEKLFF.

This clonotype was counted a few times. This chain connects TRBV7-9 to TRBJ1-1, with TRBD1 as a possible D gene (6 bases). The CDR3 consists of 14 residues. Germline loops: CDR1 SEHNR, CDR2 FQNEAQ (reference sequence). Trimming pared 3 bases from V and 4 bases from J, leaving 12 bases between. The CDR3 is CASSLAGGPTEAFF. The CDR3 DNA follows: TGTGCCAGCAGCTTGGCGGGGGGGCCCACTGAAGCTTTCTTT.

The chain carries TRBV7-9 and TRBJ1-3; 9 positions match TRBD1. CDR1 and CDR2 from the germline V gene are SEHNR and FQNEAQ (reference sequence). Unmatched junction bases numbered 5, after V lost 4 bases and J lost 1 base. The CDR3 has 16 residues. The DNA of the CDR3 is TGTGCCAGCAGCTCGGGACAGGGCTCTTCTGGAAACACCATATATTTT. Translating gives CASSSGQGSSGNTIYF.

The gene calls are TRBV4-2 and TRBJ2-5; 7 nucleotides align to TRBD2. Near its end, the DNA agrees better with TRBJ2-4, so the J call may be wrong. This CDR3 contains 17 residues. The germline gives CDR1 LGHNA, CDR2 YNFKEQ. The CDR3: CASSQEMRGLGTNIQYF. The DNA of the CDR3 is TGTGCCAGCAGCCAAGAAATGCGCGGACTAGGGACTAACATTCAGTACTTC.

This chain joins TRBV7-3 and TRBJ1-2; D uncertain. The CDR3 has 17 residues. V gave up 8 bases and J gave up 9 bases, with 31 bases separating them. Germline V gives CDR1 SGHTA, CDR2 FQGTGA. The CDR3 coding sequence is TGTGCCAGCGCCATTGACGCCGGAAACAGCGCGCTTAGTCGCTACACCTTC. It translates to CASAIDAGNSALSRYTF. The complete variable domain, with remaining parts taken from reference TRBV7-3 and TRBJ1-2, reads GAGVSQTPSNKVTEKGKYVELRCDPISGHTALYWYRQSLGQGPEFLIYFQGTGAADDSGLPNDRFFAVRPEGSVSTLKIQRTERGDSAVYLCASAIDAGNSALSRYTFGSGTRLTVV.

This chain links TRBV20-1 with TRBJ2-3; D remains ambiguous. This CDR3 has 13 residues. Trimming pared 7 bases from V and 2 bases from J, leaving 13 bases between. Per the germline V gene, CDR1 is DFQATT and CDR2 is SNEGSKA (reference sequence). CDR3 amino acids: CSVAMGTTDTQYF. CDR3 in DNA: TGCAGTGTCGCGATGGGTACCACAGATACGCAGTATTTT.

The table lists this clonotype with many counts. This chain uses TRBV6-6 with TRBJ2-1, with D maybe TRBD2 (7 bases). The CDR3 extends over 15 amino acids. The germline CDR1 and CDR2 sequences are MNHNY and SVGAGI (reference sequence). With 7 bases removed from V and 7 bases from J, the gap between germline ends came to 20 bases. The CDR3 loop reads CASTPIMGGRNEQFF. CDR3 bases: TGTGCCAGCACCCCTATTATGGGGGGGCGGAATGAGCAGTTCTTC.

The gene calls are TRBV27 and TRBJ2-7; TRBD1 might be the D (5 bases). The CDR3 length is 14 residues. Germline V gene sequence: CDR1 MNHEY, CDR2 SMNVEV (reference sequence). The germline V and J ends were trimmed by 2 bases and 3 bases, with 11 bases remaining between them. CDR3 region: CASSLRGRHYEQYF. Here the CDR3 DNA reads TGTGCCAGCAGTTTAAGGGGCAGGCACTACGAGCAGTACTTC.

This clonotype was counted many times. This chain joins TRBV3-1 and TRBJ2-5, with 9 bases that match TRBD1. Germline loops: CDR1 LGHDT, CDR2 YNNKEL (reference sequence). V dropped 6 bases and J dropped 5; count of bases not matched to a gene: 7. This CDR3 region has 14 residues. CDR3 bases: TGTGCCAGCAGTAACAGGGGGCGCTTGGAGACCCAGTACTTC. Translation: CASSNRGRLETQYF.

This clonotype has a count of ten or more. The chain recombines TRBV20-1 with TRBJ1-2; D is undetermined. Trimming cost V 0 bases and J 2 bases, with 7 bases left between them. CDR1 and CDR2 (germline): DFQATT, SNEGSKA (reference sequence). The CDR3 contains 13 residues. CDR3 coding DNA: TGCAGTGCTAGAGAATCGGCGAACTATGGCTACACCTTC. Its protein product is CSARESANYGYTF.

The chain recombines TRBV11-2 with TRBJ2-3; possibly TRBD2 for D (7 bases). The CDR3 contains 15 residues. V was trimmed by 4 bases and J by 6 bases, leaving 17 bases between them. CDR1 and CDR2 from the germline V gene are SGHAT and FQNNGV. Written as DNA, the CDR3 is TGTGCCAGCAGCTCCCCTGGGAAGGGGGGGGATACGCAGTATTTT. It yields the protein CASSSPGKGGDTQYF.

This clonotype occurred many times. The chain employs TRBV6-2 or TRBV6-3 and TRBJ2-1; weak D call: TRBD2 (6 bases). The CDR3 covers 12 residues. From germline, CDR1 is MNHEY and CDR2 SVGEGT. Trimming shortened V by 6 bases and J by 13 bases, and 16 bases separated the two germline ends. The CDR3 spells CASRVSGTPQFF. CDR3 nucleotide sequence: TGTGCCAGCAGAGTCTCCGGGACTCCACAGTTCTTC.

This clonotype was seen many times. The CDR3 bases are TGTGCCAGCAGCTCCGGACTAGCGGGGAGCTACGAGCAGTACTTC. This sequence encodes CASSSGLAGSYEQYF. V gene TRBV2 combines with J gene TRBJ2-7; 12 bases are shared with TRBD2. Losses at the gene ends were 6 bases for V and 3 bases for J; bases not matched to a gene: 6. The CDR3 contains 15 residues. Germline CDR1 is SNHLY and CDR2 is FYNNEI.

This clonotype was found many times. The chain uses TRBV5-5 and TRBJ1-2; D is uncertain. CDR1 is SGHKS, CDR2 YYEKEE, per germline (reference sequence). The CDR3 contains 12 residues. The germline V and J ends were trimmed by 1 base and 9 bases, with 10 bases remaining between them. This chain's CDR3 is CASSLPPASYTF. For the CDR3, the DNA is TGTGCCAGCAGCTTGCCCCCAGCTAGCTACACCTTC.

A word on this clonotype: This sequence may be a read error, since a much larger clone differs from it by one base. The CDR3 here is CVTSRDRGETDTQYF. CDR3 nucleotide sequence: TGTGTCACCAGCAGAGATCGAGGGGAAACAGATACGCAGTATTTT. This sequence joins TRBV15 and TRBJ2-3; D is possibly TRBD1 or TRBD2 (5 bases each). There are 15 residues in the CDR3. Germline lookup yields CDR1 LNHNV and CDR2 YYDKDF (reference sequence).

In its sample, this clonotype was seen a few times. A much larger clone sits a single nucleotide away, making a read error possible. The CDR3 DNA is TGCAGTGTCCGAGGACAGGGTTCCTACAATGAGCAGTACTTC. It codes for CSVRGQGSYNEQYF. The V gene is TRBV29-1, the J gene TRBJ2-1; the match to TRBD1 covers 8 bases. TRBJ2-7 matches the DNA end more closely, so the J call is doubtful. CDR3 size: 14 residues. Germline CDR1 reads SQVTM; CDR2 reads ANQGSEA.

In this sample, this clonotype turned up a few times. The chain uses TRBV5-1 and TRBJ1-2; no clear D. The CDR3 contains 14 residues. Per germline, CDR1 SGHRS and CDR2 YFSETQ. Trimming shortened V by 0 bases and J by 1 base, and 7 bases separated the two germline ends. CDR3 residues: CASSLGDLNYGYTF. Written as DNA, the CDR3 is TGCGCCAGCAGCTTGGGGGATCTTAACTATGGCTACACCTTC.

This clonotype was seen more than once but under ten times. The rearrangement uses TRBV4-2 and TRBJ2-3, with 10 positions matching TRBD2. The V gene end was trimmed by 3 bases and the J gene end by 4 bases; junction bases not matched to a gene: 10. There are 17 residues in the CDR3. CDR1 is LGHNA and CDR2 is YNFKEQ in the germline V gene. The CDR3 nucleotides read TGTGCCAGCAGCCAGGATCCTAGCGGGGGCGGCGCAGATACGCAGTATTTT. Translation gives CASSQDPSGGGADTQYF.

This clonotype was found many times. This chain uses TRBV7-2 with TRBJ2-2; 9 bases match TRBD1. The ends lost 5 bases at V and 3 bases at J; junction bases unmatched: 7. Per germline, CDR1 SGHTA and CDR2 FQGNSA. The CDR3 is made up of 16 amino acids. The CDR3 loop is CASSNRDRVYTGELFF. The CDR3 coding sequence is TGTGCCAGCAGCAACCGGGACAGGGTTTACACCGGGGAGCTGTTTTTT. The variable domain in full, with the rest retrieved from reference TRBV7-2 and TRBJ2-2, is GAGVSQSPSNKVTEKGKDVELRCDPISGHTALYWYRQSLGQGLEFLIYFQGNSAPDKSGLPSDRFSAERTGGSVSTLTIQRTQQEDSAVYLCASSNRDRVYTGELFFGEGSRLTVL.

Only a few counts were recorded for this clonotype. The chain has TRBV5-1 and TRBJ2-3; 8 bases are shared with TRBD2. Trimming cost V 4 bases and J 8 bases; bases outside gene matches: 15. CDR1 is SGHRS, CDR2 YFSETQ, per germline. The length of the CDR3 is 16 residues. This chain's CDR3 is CASSPEVAGGPSTQYF. CDR3 coding DNA: TGCGCCAGCAGCCCGGAGGTGGCGGGGGGACCCAGTACGCAGTATTTT.

Ten or more counts support this clonotype. The chain employs TRBV6-5 and TRBJ2-7; 9 bases are shared with TRBD1. The germline V gene encodes CDR1 MNHEY and CDR2 SVGAGI. CDR3 size: 14 residues. V gave up 6 bases and J gave up 5 bases; unmatched junction bases: 8. The CDR3 spells CASRISRTGDEQYF. Written as DNA, the CDR3 is TGTGCCAGCAGAATTTCGAGGACAGGGGACGAGCAGTACTTC.

This clonotype has only a few counts. A clone one base away is much larger, so this may be a read error. This chain joins TRBV7-2 and TRBJ1-4; D possibly corresponds to TRBD1 (5 bases). The germline gives CDR1 SGHTA, CDR2 FQGNSA. The CDR3 runs 16 residues. As DNA, the CDR3 is TGTGCCAGCAGCTTAGCGGAGGGGCTGACTAATGAAAAACGGTTTTTT. It codes for CASSLAEGLTNEKRFF.

This clonotype was recorded at least ten times. This rearrangement joins TRBV20-1 to TRBJ1-1; D is unresolved. The V gene's germline CDR1 is DFQATT and CDR2 SNEGSKA (reference sequence). This CDR3 is 13 amino acids long. The V and J ends lost 5 bases and 3 bases respectively, with 13 bases between them. Here the CDR3 DNA reads TGCAGTGCTGAAGAGCAACCCGACACTGAAGCTTTCTTT. Protein product: CSAEEQPDTEAFF.

There are many counts of this clonotype. The chain couples TRBV20-1 to TRBJ2-5, with TRBD1 matching over 7 bases. J was trimmed by 5 bases and V by 2 bases; bases with no gene match: 11. There are 15 residues in the CDR3. Per germline, CDR1 DFQATT and CDR2 SNEGSKA (reference sequence). CDR3 sequence reads: CSARIGQAMYETQYF. The CDR3 coding sequence is TGCAGTGCTAGAATTGGACAGGCCATGTACGAGACCCAGTACTTC.

In this sample, this clonotype turned up a few times. V and J are TRBV5-1 and TRBJ1-5, with D uncertain. The CDR3 runs to 15 residues. V was pared by 5 bases and J by 0 bases, with 12 bases between. Germline V CDR1 and CDR2: SGHRS, YFSETQ. CDR3 in amino acids: CASRSDAYSNQPQHF. In DNA, the CDR3 is TGCGCCAGCAGGTCGGACGCTTATAGCAATCAGCCCCAGCATTTT.

Ten or more counts support this clonotype. This chain uses TRBV10-2 with TRBJ1-6; perhaps TRBD1 as D (5 bases). Trimming removed 8 bases from V and 9 bases from J, with 14 bases in between. Germline assignment: CDR1 WSHSY and CDR2 SAAADI. This CDR3 spans 13 amino acids. The CDR3 sequence is CASAEGIGSPLHF. The CDR3 DNA is TGCGCCAGCGCGGAGGGGATCGGTTCACCCCTCCACTTT.

This clonotype was observed at least ten times. The rearrangement links TRBV12-3 or TRBV12-4 to TRBJ2-1; 7 bases map to TRBD1. The J segment lost 13 bases and the V segment lost 5 bases, leaving 5 bases of the junction unmatched. The CDR3 has 11 amino acids. DNA of the CDR3: TGTGCCAGCAGTGACAGGGCGGTTCAGTTCTTC. Its translation: CASSDRAVQFF.

This clonotype was recorded a few times. The chain joins TRBV27 to TRBJ1-1, with D perhaps matching TRBD1 (5 bases). The CDR3 has 15 residues. Germline CDR1 is MNHEY and CDR2 is SMNVEV (reference sequence). Trimming took 3 bases from V and 1 from J, leaving 12 bases between them. The CDR3 coding sequence is TGTGCCAGCAGTTTCCGAGACAGCCCGAACACTGAAGCTTTCTTT. As protein: CASSFRDSPNTEAFF.